A selection of T cell receptor beta chains follows, all from one sample in a study of blood T cell repertoires in COVID-19. TCRdb's copy holds only in-frame clones and misses some; the assay was immunoSEQ multiplex PCR. The sample comprises some 250,000 clones, about 86% of which are singletons, and roughly 3.3% rests with the top ten. Sequenced: PBMCs or T cells enriched from blood (not recorded which). The receptor source for this set is a woman between 40 and 55 years old with acute COVID-19. CDR3s leave out the opening cysteine and the closing phenylalanine or tryptophan. Each record gives: D gene, clone size, V gene, CDR3 protein. D genes are given only for firm matches. Part of the rows lack a size; the others show once, few, many or a class for expanded clones.

d_call: -
clone_size: -
v_call: TRBV10-1
cdr3_aa: ASSEAGITEAF

d_call: TRBD2
clone_size: -
v_call: TRBV6-2/TRBV6-3
cdr3_aa: ASSHRTSVYNEQF

d_call: TRBD1
clone_size: -
v_call: TRBV6-5
cdr3_aa: ASTRGHGETQY

d_call: -
clone_size: -
v_call: TRBV5-5
cdr3_aa: ASGGVVGRSNTEAF

d_call: -
clone_size: once
v_call: TRBV28
cdr3_aa: ASSPGSLAYSNQPQH

d_call: -
clone_size: -
v_call: TRBV7-9
cdr3_aa: ASSLLRQRGYGYT

d_call: TRBD2
clone_size: -
v_call: TRBV5-1
cdr3_aa: ASSLTSGTNTDTQY

d_call: -
clone_size: -
v_call: TRBV4-1
cdr3_aa: ASSQDQVSLQPQH

d_call: TRBD1
clone_size: -
v_call: TRBV5-1
cdr3_aa: ASSWRGQGESEQF

d_call: TRBD1
clone_size: once
v_call: TRBV7-2
cdr3_aa: ASQGAETQY

d_call: TRBD1
clone_size: -
v_call: TRBV12-3/TRBV12-4
cdr3_aa: ASRSVQGAEQY

d_call: -
clone_size: -
v_call: TRBV4-1
cdr3_aa: ASSQVSGVGTHTDTQY

d_call: -
clone_size: once
v_call: TRBV14
cdr3_aa: ASSPDRNNGYT

d_call: -
clone_size: -
v_call: TRBV24-1
cdr3_aa: ATSDNQGREKLF

d_call: -
clone_size: once
v_call: TRBV27
cdr3_aa: ASSLLGGGQPQH

d_call: -
clone_size: -
v_call: TRBV11-3
cdr3_aa: ASSPMAGNTIY

d_call: TRBD1
clone_size: -
v_call: TRBV5-5
cdr3_aa: ASSAGQPTPIRNSPLH

d_call: TRBD2
clone_size: few
v_call: TRBV3-1/TRBV3-2
cdr3_aa: ASSQTSGRGNEQF

d_call: TRBD2
clone_size: -
v_call: TRBV11-2
cdr3_aa: ASSSRPGLAGRNEQF

d_call: -
clone_size: -
v_call: TRBV25-1
cdr3_aa: ASSEATVRGYT

d_call: TRBD2
clone_size: -
v_call: TRBV19
cdr3_aa: ASSYQGTSGSDEQF

d_call: TRBD1
clone_size: -
v_call: TRBV28
cdr3_aa: ASSGGQRTGNAF

d_call: TRBD1
clone_size: -
v_call: TRBV6-5
cdr3_aa: ASSPMRTGDYGYT

d_call: TRBD2
clone_size: -
v_call: TRBV6-5
cdr3_aa: ASRGGQGVGEQY

d_call: TRBD1
clone_size: -
v_call: TRBV7-6
cdr3_aa: ASSNRDRGEYNEQF

d_call: TRBD2
clone_size: -
v_call: TRBV7-9
cdr3_aa: ASSLATSGRQTGELF

d_call: TRBD2
clone_size: once
v_call: TRBV18
cdr3_aa: ASSQAGGSYNEQF

d_call: -
clone_size: -
v_call: TRBV2
cdr3_aa: ASSGGGNEKLF

d_call: -
clone_size: -
v_call: TRBV19
cdr3_aa: ASSMGRGGLNTEAF

d_call: TRBD1
clone_size: -
v_call: TRBV10-3
cdr3_aa: ASVGQALMNTEAF

d_call: TRBD2
clone_size: -
v_call: TRBV7-6
cdr3_aa: ASSLGTSGTSYEQY

d_call: TRBD2
clone_size: -
v_call: TRBV4-2
cdr3_aa: ASSQLAGVTPYEQY

d_call: TRBD1
clone_size: -
v_call: TRBV5-1
cdr3_aa: ASRGTGTNEQF

d_call: -
clone_size: -
v_call: TRBV19
cdr3_aa: ASSLGRSTDTQY

d_call: TRBD1
clone_size: -
v_call: TRBV5-1
cdr3_aa: ASSLKSLQGDNEQY

d_call: TRBD1
clone_size: -
v_call: TRBV5-1
cdr3_aa: ASSLAGTGDGYT

d_call: TRBD2
clone_size: -
v_call: TRBV9
cdr3_aa: ASSGEGLARYNEQF

d_call: -
clone_size: -
v_call: TRBV3-1/TRBV3-2
cdr3_aa: ASSQGLTSTDTQY

d_call: -
clone_size: few
v_call: TRBV6-5
cdr3_aa: ASRASLRTQY

d_call: TRBD1
clone_size: -
v_call: TRBV3-1/TRBV3-2
cdr3_aa: ASSQTRTGANEQF

d_call: TRBD1
clone_size: once
v_call: TRBV7-9
cdr3_aa: ATSPPGQGKNEQF

d_call: TRBD2
clone_size: -
v_call: TRBV12-5
cdr3_aa: ASGLGLAGGGSDTQY

d_call: TRBD1
clone_size: -
v_call: TRBV4-1
cdr3_aa: ASSQDRVEGEKLF

d_call: TRBD2
clone_size: -
v_call: TRBV5-1
cdr3_aa: ASSLPRGGTSGKSYEQY

d_call: -
clone_size: once
v_call: TRBV24-1
cdr3_aa: ATREDGDNQPQH

d_call: TRBD1
clone_size: -
v_call: TRBV24-1
cdr3_aa: AARDRVTDTQY

d_call: -
clone_size: -
v_call: TRBV14
cdr3_aa: ASSQHLNTEAF

d_call: -
clone_size: -
v_call: TRBV19
cdr3_aa: ASSIERMSALQPQH

d_call: TRBD2
clone_size: -
v_call: TRBV11-3
cdr3_aa: ASSLGGSGRYEQY

d_call: -
clone_size: -
v_call: TRBV5-1
cdr3_aa: ASSRPSGADRTEAF

d_call: TRBD1
clone_size: -
v_call: TRBV5-1
cdr3_aa: ASSRTGSDYGYT

d_call: -
clone_size: -
v_call: TRBV3-1/TRBV3-2
cdr3_aa: ASSQDRASASYEQY